This T cell receptor (beta chain) came from a study of blood T cell repertoires in COVID-19 (TCRdb year 2020). Broadly, across the study: Samples covering the acute and convalescent phases of COVID-19 were provided by collaborators in the United States, Italy and Spain. The prospective study material was composed of cDNA or gDNA derived from T cells, B-cell-depleted T cells, or PBMCs. Subjects who had been exposed to COVID-19, were actively infected with it, or had recovered from it provided the deeply sampled blood TCRbeta repertoires that made up the dataset. The repertoires were released in a freely available public database meant as a resource for research on the immune response to SARS-CoV-2. The samples were drawn from two sources: the first 160 participants of the ongoing ImmuneRACE study, and 1,254 subjects contributed by 6 global collaborators. Sample metadata almost always included a de-identified subject ID, COVID-19 status, age in years and sex. Where HLA class I and class II types were available, the types were taken from metadata supplied by the sample provider, not from assay-based typing.

V is clipped by 5 bases and J by 3 bases, and the sequence between their germline boundaries is 11 bases long. From a lookup of the germline V gene, CDR1 and CDR2 are SGHVS and FNYEAQ. Its CDR3 holds 14 amino acids, cysteine through phenylalanine. Solely the CDR3 DNA is kept, with 42 bases framed from the first base. One collaborating source in Seattle enrolled patients while the patients were actively infected and followed the patients over time throughout the course of disease. Each collaborating institution followed its own protocols to collect whole blood in K2EDTA tubes. For TCRbeta analysis, collaborators shipped samples as frozen whole blood, isolated PBMCs, or DNA extracted from either of those sample types. Concerning this clone itself: Its specific antigen is unknown. No much larger clone exists at a distance of one base, and base qualities are not known.

TCRbeta CDR3 regions were amplified from genomic DNA by means of the immunoSEQ Assay, a bias-controlled multiplex PCR. As for the authors' bioinformatics: The number of nucleated cells in each sample was estimated by amplification of reference gene primers within the assay. To quantify the absolute abundance of each unique TCRbeta CDR3 rearrangement, sequence reads were collapsed and filtered. For each sample, productive Simpson clonality was calculated as the square root of Simpson's diversity index over productive rearrangements. TCRdb mirrors the immuneACCESS table, restricted to in-frame sequences. Some clones are absent from its copies; in checked studies, under half trace to an unresolved V gene, and the reason for the others is unknown. That table is the source of V, J and clone size, and D and trimming were worked out from the DNA. The sample profile shows approximately 300,000 clones; about 90% of them were found once. The ten largest clones represent 11% of the sample.

The paper as a whole reports these results and caveats: The amount of clinical and demographic metadata varied by source and participant and was provided uncurated.

The sequence joins TRBV7-6 to TRBJ2-1; no D segment can be confidently identified. This sequence originates from a woman aged 25 to 39 with COVID-19, enrolled during active disease. Sequenced material: peripheral blood. The CDR3 protein: CASSPHEVYNEQFF. The bases are TGTGCCAGCAGCCCTCACGAGGTCTACAATGAGCAGTTCTTC.